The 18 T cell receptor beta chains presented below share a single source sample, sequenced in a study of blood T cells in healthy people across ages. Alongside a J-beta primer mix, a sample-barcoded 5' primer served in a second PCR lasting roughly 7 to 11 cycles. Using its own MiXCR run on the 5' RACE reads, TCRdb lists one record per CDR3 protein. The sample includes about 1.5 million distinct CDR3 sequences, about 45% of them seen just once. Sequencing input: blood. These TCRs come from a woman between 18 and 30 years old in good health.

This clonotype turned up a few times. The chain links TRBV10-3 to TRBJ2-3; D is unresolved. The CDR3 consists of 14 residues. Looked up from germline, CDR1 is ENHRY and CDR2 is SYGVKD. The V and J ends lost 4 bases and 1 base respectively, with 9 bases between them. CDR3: CAISGRSGTDTQYF. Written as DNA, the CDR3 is TGTGCCATCAGTGGCCGGTCGGGCACAGATACGCAGTATTTT.

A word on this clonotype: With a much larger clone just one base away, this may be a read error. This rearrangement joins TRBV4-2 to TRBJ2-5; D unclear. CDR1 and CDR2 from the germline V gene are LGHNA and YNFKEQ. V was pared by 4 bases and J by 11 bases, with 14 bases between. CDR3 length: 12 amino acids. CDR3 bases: TGTGCCAGCAGCCGCCCTAACAATGAGCAGTACTTC. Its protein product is CASSRPNNEQYF.

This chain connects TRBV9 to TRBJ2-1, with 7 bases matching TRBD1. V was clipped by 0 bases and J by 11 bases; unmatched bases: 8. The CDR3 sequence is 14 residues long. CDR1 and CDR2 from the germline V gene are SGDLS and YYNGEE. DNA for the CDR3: TGTGCCAGCAGCGTAGGGGACAGCCGGAATAAGCAGTTCTTC. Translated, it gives CASSVGDSRNKQFF.

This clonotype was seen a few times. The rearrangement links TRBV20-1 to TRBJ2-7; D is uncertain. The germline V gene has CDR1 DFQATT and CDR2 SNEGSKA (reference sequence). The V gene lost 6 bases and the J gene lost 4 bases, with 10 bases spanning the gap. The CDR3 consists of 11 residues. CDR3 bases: TGCAGTGCCTCGGTGTTTTACGAGCAGTACTTC. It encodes CSASVFYEQYF.

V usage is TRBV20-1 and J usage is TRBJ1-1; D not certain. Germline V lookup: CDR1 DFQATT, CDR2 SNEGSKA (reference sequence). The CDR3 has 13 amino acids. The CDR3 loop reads CSLHKDMNTEAFF. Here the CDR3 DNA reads TGCAGCCTACACAAGGATATGAACACTGAAGCTTTCTTT.

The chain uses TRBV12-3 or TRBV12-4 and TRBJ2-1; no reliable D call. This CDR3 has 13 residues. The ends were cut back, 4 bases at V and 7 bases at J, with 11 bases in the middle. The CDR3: CASSSGEANEQFF. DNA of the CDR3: TGTGCCAGCAGTTCCGGTGAAGCTAATGAGCAGTTCTTC.

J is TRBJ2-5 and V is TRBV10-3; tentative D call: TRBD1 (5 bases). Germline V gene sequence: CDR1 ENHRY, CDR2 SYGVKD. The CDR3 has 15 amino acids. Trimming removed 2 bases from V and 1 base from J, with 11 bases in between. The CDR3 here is CAISEIGAPQETQYF. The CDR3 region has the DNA TGTGCCATCAGTGAGATAGGGGCCCCCCAAGAGACCCAGTACTTC.

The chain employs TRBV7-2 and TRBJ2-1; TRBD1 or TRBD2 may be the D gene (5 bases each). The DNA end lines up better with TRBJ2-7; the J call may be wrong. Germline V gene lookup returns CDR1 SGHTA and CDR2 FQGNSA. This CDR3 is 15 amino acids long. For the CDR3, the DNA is TGTGCCAGCAGCCTAGGGACCACTTCCTACAATGAGCAGTACTTC. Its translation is CASSLGTTSYNEQYF.

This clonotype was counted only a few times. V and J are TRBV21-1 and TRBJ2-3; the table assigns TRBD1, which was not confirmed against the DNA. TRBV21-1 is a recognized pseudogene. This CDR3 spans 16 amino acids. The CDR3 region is CASSTPGGQGWGTQYF. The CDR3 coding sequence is TGTGCCAGCAGCACGCCGGGGGGACAGGGATGGGGTACGCAGTATTTT.

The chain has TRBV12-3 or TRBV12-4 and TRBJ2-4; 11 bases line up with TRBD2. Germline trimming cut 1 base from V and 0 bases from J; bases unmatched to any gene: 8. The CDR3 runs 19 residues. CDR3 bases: TGTGCCAGCAGTTTAGTGAGGGGGACTAGCGGAATAGCCAAAAACATTCAGTACTTC. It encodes CASSLVRGTSGIAKNIQYF.

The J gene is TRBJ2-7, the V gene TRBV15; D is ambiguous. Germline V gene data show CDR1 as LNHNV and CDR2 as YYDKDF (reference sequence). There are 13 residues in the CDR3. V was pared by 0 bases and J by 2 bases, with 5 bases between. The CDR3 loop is CATSRDLAYEQYF. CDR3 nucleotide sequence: TGTGCCACCAGCAGAGATCTCGCCTACGAGCAGTACTTC. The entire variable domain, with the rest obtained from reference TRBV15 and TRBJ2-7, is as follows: DAMVIQNPRYQVTQFGKPVTLSCSQTLNHNVMYWYQQKSSQAPKLLFHYYDKDFNNEADTPDNFQSRRPNTSFCFLDIRSPGLGDTAMYLCATSRDLAYEQYFGPGTRLTVT.

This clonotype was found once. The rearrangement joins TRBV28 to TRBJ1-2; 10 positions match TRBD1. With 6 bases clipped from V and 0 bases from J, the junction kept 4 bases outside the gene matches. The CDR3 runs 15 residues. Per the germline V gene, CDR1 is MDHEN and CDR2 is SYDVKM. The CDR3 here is CASRDGQGANYGYTF. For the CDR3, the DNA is TGTGCCAGCAGGGACGGACAGGGGGCTAACTATGGCTACACCTTC.

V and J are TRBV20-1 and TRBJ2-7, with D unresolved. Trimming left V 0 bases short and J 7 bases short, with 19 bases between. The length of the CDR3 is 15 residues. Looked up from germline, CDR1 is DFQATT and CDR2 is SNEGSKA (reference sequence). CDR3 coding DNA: TGCAGTGCTAGAGATTATGCAAGCTCCTACAATGAGCAGTACTTC. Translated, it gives CSARDYASSYNEQYF.

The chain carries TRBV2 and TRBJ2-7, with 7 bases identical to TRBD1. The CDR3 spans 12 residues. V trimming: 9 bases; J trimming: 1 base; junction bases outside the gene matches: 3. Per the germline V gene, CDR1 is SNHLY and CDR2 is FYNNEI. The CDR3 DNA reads TGTGCCAGAGGGGGCAGGTCCTACGAGCAGTACTTC. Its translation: CARGGRSYEQYF. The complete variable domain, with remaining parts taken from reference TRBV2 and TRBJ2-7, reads EPEVTQTPSHQVTQMGQEVILRCVPISNHLYFYWYRQILGQKVEFLVSFYNNEISEKSEIFDDQFSVERPDGSNFTLKIRSTKLEDSAMYFCARGGRSYEQYFGPGTRLTVT.

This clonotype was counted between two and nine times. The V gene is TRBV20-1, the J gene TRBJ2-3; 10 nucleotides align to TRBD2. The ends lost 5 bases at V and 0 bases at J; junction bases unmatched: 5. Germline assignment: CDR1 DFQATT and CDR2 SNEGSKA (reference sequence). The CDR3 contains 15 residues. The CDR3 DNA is TGCAGTGCTCCCACTAGCGGGATTAGCACAGATACGCAGTATTTT. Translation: CSAPTSGISTDTQYF.

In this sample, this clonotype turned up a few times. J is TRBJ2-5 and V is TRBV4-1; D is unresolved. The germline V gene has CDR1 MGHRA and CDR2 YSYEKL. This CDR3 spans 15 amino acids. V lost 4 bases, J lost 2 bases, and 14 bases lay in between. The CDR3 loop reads CASSLGRRTQETQYF. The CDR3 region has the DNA TGCGCCAGCAGCCTCGGACGGAGAACACAAGAGACCCAGTACTTC.

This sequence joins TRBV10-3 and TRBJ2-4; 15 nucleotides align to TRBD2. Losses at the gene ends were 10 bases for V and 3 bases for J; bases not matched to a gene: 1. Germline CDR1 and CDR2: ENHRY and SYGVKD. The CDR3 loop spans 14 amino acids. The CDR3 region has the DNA TGTGCCACGGGACTAGCGGGAGGCAAAAACATTCAGTACTTC. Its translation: CATGLAGGKNIQYF.

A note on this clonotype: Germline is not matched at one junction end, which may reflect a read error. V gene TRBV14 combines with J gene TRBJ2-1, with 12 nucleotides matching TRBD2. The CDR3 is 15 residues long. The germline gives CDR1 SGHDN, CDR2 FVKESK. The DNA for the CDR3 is TGTGCCGGCAGCCCGTGGACTAGCGGGAACAATGAGCAGTTCTTC. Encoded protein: CAGSPWTSGNNEQFF.